The 5 T cell receptor beta chains reported below all come from one sample, sequenced in a study of blood T cells in healthy people across ages. A sample-barcoded 5' primer and a J-beta primer mix were used in a second PCR of roughly 7 to 11 cycles. TCRdb called the 5' RACE reads again in MiXCR, with one record for every CDR3 protein. This table holds 800,000 to 950,000 distinct CDR3 sequences, under 35% found once. The same specimen was also included in a second study, on T cells of mothers and their children.

Sequenced: blood. The receptor source for this set is a woman in her 40s in good health.

This clonotype has a handful of counts. Compared with germline, one end of the junction differs, possibly owing to a read error. The chain is built from TRBV11-2 and TRBJ2-5; the D is unclear. Per the germline V gene, CDR1 is SGHAT and CDR2 is FQNNGV. This CDR3 is built from 14 residues. CDR3 loop: CASSLERQSEIQYF. In DNA, the CDR3 is TGTGCCAGCAGCTTAGAGCGCCAGTCGGAGATCCAGTACTTC.

To note about this clonotype: This sequence may be a read error, since a much larger clone differs from it by one base. The chain couples TRBV12-3 or TRBV12-4 to TRBJ2-6; D not certain. The CDR3 has 16 amino acids. CDR3 residues: CASSWAPLSGTNVLTF. The CDR3 DNA sequence: TGTGCCAGCAGTTGGGCGCCCCTCTCTGGGACCAACGTCCTGACTTTC.

This clonotype was detected only a few times. Here the CDR3 reads CATSGGVSTDTQYF. The CDR3 DNA reads TGTGCCACCAGTGGCGGGGTTAGCACAGATACGCAGTATTTT. This chain uses TRBV24-1 with TRBJ2-3; D is possibly TRBD2 (6 bases). V lost 5 bases and J 0 bases, leaving 8 bases between the germline ends. Germline loops: CDR1 KGHDR, CDR2 SFDVKD. The CDR3 runs to 14 residues.

This clonotype was counted only a few times. The V call is TRBV5-1, the J call TRBJ2-3, with a tentative D call TRBD2 (7 bases). The CDR3 length is 17 residues. CDR1 is SGHRS, CDR2 YFSETQ, per germline. V lost 5 bases and J 2 bases, leaving 21 bases between the germline ends. The CDR3 nucleotides are TGCGCCAGCAGACTGGGGCTGGCGGGGGCCCTCACAGATACGCAGTATTTT. Its translation is CASRLGLAGALTDTQYF.

The chain's CDR3 is CASSYSTGRSYNEQFF. The CDR3 DNA sequence: TGTGCCAGCAGTTATAGCACAGGGCGATCCTACAATGAGCAGTTCTTC. The genes are TRBV6-2 or TRBV6-3 and TRBJ2-1; D perhaps matches TRBD1 (6 bases). This CDR3 is built from 16 residues. Trimming took off 3 bases at V and 1 base at J, with 13 bases between the two ends. CDR1 and CDR2 from the germline V gene are MNHEY and SVGEGT.